The 6 T cell receptor beta chains given below trace back to one sample, sequenced in a study of T cells in Graves' hyperthyroidism and ophthalmopathy. Amplified regions were TCR beta CDR3 sequences from RNA transcripts. A set of HTBI primers served as the primers for a first-round RT-PCR of the TCR CDR3. TCRdb used MiXCR to reprocess the multiplex PCR reads, holding one entry per CDR3 protein. The sample lists approximately 870,000 distinct CDR3 sequences; around 38% were seen once. Sequenced: blood. All receptors come from a man between 18 and 35 years old with Graves' hyperthyroidism.

V is TRBV7-2 and J is TRBJ2-7; D call uncertain. The DNA end is more similar to TRBJ2-1, so the J call may be wrong. Germline CDR1 is SGHTA and CDR2 is FQGNSA. The CDR3 runs 12 residues. This CDR3 is CASSLVAIEQFF. CDR3 DNA: TGTGCCAGCAGCTTAGTGGCAATTGAGCAGTTCTTC.

In the case of this clonotype: A junction boundary mismatches the germline segment, possibly from a read error. The chain uses TRBV10-3 and TRBJ1-5, with TRBD1 identical over 8 bases. Germline assignment: CDR1 ENHRY and CDR2 SYGVKD. The CDR3 spans 18 residues. The CDR3, as DNA: TGTGCCAGCAGTTACTCGATTTCGGGACAGGAGAACAATCAGCCCCAGCATTTT. Translated: CASSYSISGQENNQPQHF.

In this sample, this clonotype turned up many times. This rearrangement joins TRBV6-6 to TRBJ1-4; D remains ambiguous. Germline V lookup: CDR1 MNHNY, CDR2 SVGAGI (reference sequence). This CDR3 contains 10 residues. V lost 4 bases and J 12 bases, leaving 6 bases between the germline ends. The CDR3 nucleotides are TGTGCCAGCAGTTCTGAGGAACTGTTTTTT. It specifies CASSSEELFF.

This clonotype has a single count. A clone one base away is much larger, so this may be a read error. This chain uses TRBV7-6 with TRBJ1-4; 8 positions match TRBD1. This CDR3 is 14 amino acids long. CDR1 is SGHVS, CDR2 FNYEAQ, per germline. CDR3 DNA: TGTACCAGCAGCTTACAGGGGGTTAGTGAAAAACTGTTTTTT. As protein: CTSSLQGVSEKLFF.

This clonotype was seen more than once but under ten times. V usage is TRBV25-1 and J usage is TRBJ2-7; D not resolved. Looked up from germline, CDR1 is MGHDK and CDR2 is SYGVNS. Trimming took 3 bases from V and 5 from J, leaving 17 bases between them. This CDR3 is built from 15 residues. The CDR3 is CASSDPWAGVHEQYF. The CDR3, as DNA: TGTGCCAGCAGTGACCCTTGGGCAGGCGTCCACGAGCAGTACTTC.

The chain has TRBV7-1 and TRBJ2-7, with TRBD2 matching over 7 bases. TRBV7-1 is given ORF status, its function remaining uncertain. This CDR3 is 16 amino acids long. Trimming removed 3 bases from V and 6 bases from J; junction bases left unmatched: 14. This chain's CDR3 is CASSSAREGWVSEQYF. The CDR3 DNA follows: TGTGCCAGCAGCTCCGCCAGGGAGGGGTGGGTTTCCGAGCAGTACTTC.